This is a list of T cell receptor beta chains from one sample in a study of graft-versus-host responses after intestinal transplantation. Libraries were prepared by immunoSEQ multiplex PCR; TCRdb keeps only in-frame clonotypes and omits some of them. Of roughly 97,000 clones listed, around nine tenths were seen once; the top ten hold 16%. Here the sequenced sample was PBMCs, taken around 450 days after intestinal transplant. The receptor set was obtained from a human patient who received an intestinal transplant, so some T cells may come from the graft donor. The CDR3 runs from the conserved cysteine through the conserved F or W. The order of the fields is D gene, J gene, CDR3 length, V gene, clone size, CDR3 protein, CDR3 DNA. D genes are given only for firm matches. The listing skips clone size in some rows; elsewhere it reads once, few, many or a size class.

TRBD1	TRBJ2-7	13	TRBV5-1	.	CASSPDRGNEQYF	TGCGCCAGCAGCCCGGACAGGGGCAACGAGCAGTACTTC
.	TRBJ1-2	13	TRBV6-5	.	CASSQGSSYGYTF	TGTGCCAGCAGTCAGGGGAGTAGCTATGGCTACACCTTC
.	TRBJ1-2	13	TRBV9	once	CASSVAGDYGYTF	TGTGCCAGCAGCGTTGCCGGGGACTATGGCTACACCTTC
TRBD1	TRBJ2-7	16	TRBV11-1	.	CASSGRGDRGAYEQYF	TGTGCCAGCAGCGGCAGAGGTGACAGGGGGGCCTACGAGCAGTACTTC
TRBD1	TRBJ1-1	16	TRBV7-9	once	CASSSRGQVANTEAFF	TGTGCCAGCAGCTCCAGGGGACAGGTGGCCAACACTGAAGCTTTCTTT
TRBD2	TRBJ2-7	14	TRBV7-2	.	CASSFPGLAAEQYF	TGTGCCAGCAGCTTCCCGGGACTAGCGGCGGAGCAGTACTTC
.	TRBJ2-1	13	TRBV11-2	.	CASSLEGYNEQFF	TGTGCCAGCAGCTTAGAAGGCTACAATGAGCAGTTCTTC
TRBD1	TRBJ2-7	15	TRBV4-1	.	CASSRQGASSYEQYF	TGCGCCAGCAGCCGACAGGGGGCAAGCTCCTACGAGCAGTACTTC
.	TRBJ1-1	15	TRBV5-1	.	CASSPYQVGDTEAFF	TGCGCCAGCAGCCCTTATCAGGTAGGGGACACTGAAGCTTTCTTT
.	TRBJ2-7	13	TRBV7-9	.	CASTPPGGYEQYF	TGTGCCAGCACCCCCCCCGGAGGCTACGAGCAGTACTTC
.	TRBJ2-3	13	TRBV6-5	.	CASSYRLKDTQYF	TGTGCCAGCAGTTACAGGTTGAAAGATACGCAGTATTTT
TRBD1	TRBJ1-4	14	TRBV7-2	once	CASSFRGPTEKLFF	TGTGCCAGCAGCTTCAGGGGGCCTACGGAAAAACTGTTTTTT
TRBD2	TRBJ2-2	15	TRBV19	.	CASPLAGPNTGELFF	TGTGCCAGTCCTTTAGCGGGGCCGAACACCGGGGAGCTGTTTTTT
TRBD2	TRBJ2-3	11	TRBV20-1	.	CSAREAYTQYF	TGCAGTGCTCGGGAGGCGTATACGCAGTATTTT
.	TRBJ2-5	13	TRBV7-3	.	CASSLMGGETQYF	TGTGCCAGCAGCTTAATGGGGGGAGAGACCCAGTACTTC
.	TRBJ1-2	12	TRBV5-1	.	CASSFLGDGYTF	TGCGCCAGCAGCTTCTTGGGGGATGGCTACACCTTC
.	TRBJ1-2	12	TRBV11-2	.	CASSLQSSGYTF	TGTGCCAGCAGCCTACAGTCGAGCGGCTACACCTTC
TRBD1	TRBJ1-3	17	TRBV5-1	once	CASSLALEGAPGNTIYF	TGCGCCAGCAGCTTGGCCTTGGAGGGGGCGCCTGGAAACACCATATATTTT